This entry describes one T cell receptor (beta chain). This entry comes from a study of blood T cell repertoires in COVID-19. V gave up 2 bases and J gave up 5 bases; unmatched junction bases: 4. The germline V gene has CDR1 MNHNS and CDR2 SASEGT. The length of the CDR3 is 15 residues. Here immunoSEQ multiplex PCR was the method, and the copy in TCRdb shows in-frame clones only, minus some. The table records about 240,000 clones, roughly 90% of them present only once. The chain uses TRBV6-1 and TRBJ2-1; 9 bases are shared with TRBD2. This clonotype originated in a man in his sixties with acute or convalescent COVID-19. Sequencing was done on a sample of peripheral blood. In nucleotides, the CDR3 is TGTGCCAGCAGTGAACAGGCGGGAGGGAACAATGAGCAGTTCTTC. Encoded protein: CASSEQAGGNNEQFF.